This entry lists 17 T cell receptor beta chains sequenced from one sample in a study of graft-versus-host responses after intestinal transplantation. Clones were read by immunoSEQ multiplex PCR, and TCRdb kept only the in-frame ones, dropping some. Of about 81,000 clones in the sample, less than 95% were seen once. For these TCRs, the target antigens are not known. The material was unstimulated CD4+ T cells sorted from spleen or lymph node cells, obtained before transplant. The receptors stem from a human donor who was the organ donor for an intestinal transplant.

This clone was detected a few times. This rearrangement joins TRBV5-6 to TRBJ2-7; TRBD1 matches 9 bases. The germline CDR1 and CDR2 sequences are SGHDT and YYEEEE. Germline trimming cut 5 bases from V and 3 bases from J; bases unmatched to any gene: 6. The CDR3 is made up of 14 amino acids. CDR3 bases: TGTGCCAGCAGACAACAGGGGGCATACTACGAGCAGTACTTC. Translated: CASRQQGAYYEQYF.

The V gene is TRBV14, the J gene TRBJ1-6; D unclear. Per the germline V gene, CDR1 is SGHDN and CDR2 is FVKESK. CDR3 length equals 14 residues. V was pared by 4 bases and J by 7 bases, with 11 bases between. CDR3 DNA sequence: TGTGCCAGCAGCCTGGGCAGAACCAATTCACCCCTCCACTTT. This codes for CASSLGRTNSPLHF.

The chain carries TRBV30 and TRBJ2-5; 7 bases line up with TRBD1. V lost 2 bases to trimming and J lost 1 base; unmatched junction nucleotides: 1. The CDR3 sequence is 13 residues long. Germline loops: CDR1 GTSNPN, CDR2 SVGIG (reference sequence). CDR3 protein: CAWSRDSQETQYF. The CDR3 DNA is TGTGCCTGGAGTCGGGACAGCCAAGAGACCCAGTACTTC.

This clone was recorded once. This CDR3 reads CASSGGTQLEDTQYF. In DNA, the CDR3 is TGTGCCAGCAGCGGAGGGACCCAGCTCGAGGATACGCAGTATTTT. This chain connects TRBV7-9 to TRBJ2-3, with TRBD2 as a possible D gene (6 bases). The CDR3 loop spans 15 amino acids. Trimming pared 5 bases from V and 6 bases from J, leaving 18 bases between. Germline CDR1 SEHNR, CDR2 FQNEAQ (reference sequence). Based on the CDR3 plus reference TRBV7-9 and TRBJ2-3, the full variable domain is DTGVSQNPRHKITKRGQNVTFRCDPISEHNRLYWYRQTLGQGPEFLTYFQNEAQLEKSRLLSDRFSAERPKGSFSTLEIQRTEQGDSAMYLCASSGGTQLEDTQYFGPGTRLTVL.

The J gene is TRBJ1-5, the V gene TRBV19, with 11 bases lining up with TRBD1. J was trimmed by 5 bases and V by 3 bases; bases with no gene match: 6. This CDR3 spans 16 amino acids. Germline values: CDR1 LNHDA, CDR2 SQIVND (reference sequence). CDR3 loop: CASSITWDRGDQPQHF. The CDR3 nucleotides are TGTGCCAGTAGTATTACCTGGGACAGGGGGGATCAGCCCCAGCATTTT.

The chain combines TRBV5-1 with TRBJ1-3, with 8 bases fitting TRBD1. V dropped 3 bases and J dropped 3; count of bases not matched to a gene: 5. CDR1 is SGHRS, CDR2 YFSETQ, per germline. The CDR3 is 15 residues long. The CDR3 protein is CASSSGGAGGNTIYF. CDR3 in DNA: TGCGCCAGCAGCTCAGGGGGCGCAGGTGGAAACACCATATATTTT. The variable domain in full, with the rest retrieved from reference TRBV5-1 and TRBJ1-3, is KAGVTQTPRYLIKTRGQQVTLSCSPISGHRSVSWYQQTPGQGLQFLFEYFSETQRNKGNFPGRFSGRQFSNSRSEMNVSTLELGDSALYLCASSSGGAGGNTIYFGEGSWLTVV.

The genes are TRBV5-1 and TRBJ1-2; D call uncertain. V was clipped by 1 base and J by 8 bases, with 12 bases between them. This CDR3 comprises 13 residues. The germline CDR1 and CDR2 sequences are SGHRS and YFSETQ. CDR3 in amino acids: CASSLSGGPGYTF. The DNA for the CDR3 is TGCGCCAGCAGCTTGAGTGGAGGTCCGGGCTACACCTTC.

The rearrangement joins TRBV29-1 to TRBJ2-7, with D tentatively TRBD1 (6 bases). The V end was cut by 3 bases, the J end by 2 bases, with 11 bases between. CDR1 and CDR2 (germline): SQVTM, ANQGSEA. This CDR3 has 13 residues. The DNA of the CDR3 is TGCAGCGTTGAGAAGGACAGCACCTACGAGCAGTACTTC. Encoded protein: CSVEKDSTYEQYF.

The chain recombines TRBV7-9 with TRBJ2-5; D not certain. The CDR3 totals 15 residues. Germline loops: CDR1 SEHNR, CDR2 FQNEAQ (reference sequence). V dropped 2 bases and J dropped 1 base, with 11 bases sitting between them. The CDR3 region has the DNA TGTGCCAGCAGCTTACGTATAGCCCCCCAAGAGACCCAGTACTTC. Residues: CASSLRIAPQETQYF.

The chain links TRBV19 to TRBJ2-1, with D maybe TRBD1 (5 bases). This CDR3 spans 17 amino acids. CDR1 and CDR2 from the germline V gene are LNHDA and SQIVND (reference sequence). The V and J ends lost 5 bases and 0 bases respectively, with 17 bases between them. The CDR3, as DNA: TGTGCCAGTAGTTTCGGCAGGGCCCGAAGCTCCTACAATGAGCAGTTCTTC. Its protein is CASSFGRARSSYNEQFF.

In its sample, this clone was seen a few times. V gene TRBV15 combines with J gene TRBJ1-4; D unresolved. The CDR3 sequence is 13 residues long. Trimming removed 2 bases at V and 4 bases at J, with 5 bases between. CDR1 and CDR2 from the germline V gene are LNHNV and YYDKDF (reference sequence). The CDR3 DNA reads as TGTGCCACCAGCAGACAGTTTAATGAAAAACTGTTTTTT. As protein: CATSRQFNEKLFF.

This clone was found a few times. V and J are TRBV6-1 and TRBJ2-7, with 8 bases aligning to TRBD1. V lost 5 bases and J lost 11; bases outside the gene matches: 11. Germline CDR1 reads MNHNS; CDR2 reads SASEGT. The CDR3 totals 13 residues. For the CDR3, the DNA is TGTGCCAGCAGTCATGACAGGGGTGATGCGAAGTACTTC. As protein: CASSHDRGDAKYF.

The chain joins TRBV6-1 to TRBJ2-7; 8 bases align to TRBD1. The CDR3 extends over 15 amino acids. Trimming removed 9 bases from V and 2 bases from J; junction bases left unmatched: 12. Germline V gene sequence: CDR1 MNHNS, CDR2 SASEGT. CDR3 loop: CASLLSGQAPYEQYF. CDR3 sequence (DNA): TGTGCCAGTCTATTATCGGGACAGGCTCCCTACGAGCAGTACTTC.

This clone has only one observation. The chain is built from TRBV7-6 and TRBJ2-5; 7 positions agree with TRBD1. V was clipped by 3 bases and J by 1 base; unmatched bases: 5. Germline CDR1 and CDR2: SGHVS and FNYEAQ. The CDR3 sequence is 15 residues long. The CDR3 bases are TGTGCCAGCAGCTTGGTACAGGGGCCCCAAGAGACCCAGTACTTC. Its protein is CASSLVQGPQETQYF.

The chain recombines TRBV6-1 with TRBJ1-4; D gene ambiguous. In germline, CDR1 is MNHNS, CDR2 SASEGT. The CDR3 covers 14 residues. V was clipped by 3 bases and J by 5 bases, with 10 bases between them. The CDR3 reads CASSDVSFNEKLFF. In nucleotides, the CDR3 is TGTGCCAGCAGTGACGTCAGTTTCAATGAAAAACTGTTTTTT.

This clone has only one observation. This chain links TRBV9 with TRBJ1-5, with D perhaps TRBD1 (5 bases). Per germline, CDR1 SGDLS and CDR2 YYNGEE. The V gene lost 0 bases and the J gene lost 7 bases, with 17 bases spanning the gap. This CDR3 has 16 amino acids. The CDR3 is CASSVESGDGEQPQHF. CDR3 DNA sequence: TGTGCCAGCAGCGTAGAATCGGGGGACGGGGAACAGCCCCAGCATTTT.

The rearrangement joins TRBV5-1 to TRBJ2-3, with D perhaps TRBD2 (5 bases). The CDR3 is 14 amino acids. CDR1 is SGHRS, CDR2 YFSETQ, per germline. V lost 5 bases and J lost 3, with 13 bases in between. As DNA, the CDR3 is TGCGCCAGCAGTCGCGGGCTGAGTACAGATACGCAGTATTTT. It codes for CASSRGLSTDTQYF. The variable domain in full, completed from reference TRBV5-1 and TRBJ2-3, reads KAGVTQTPRYLIKTRGQQVTLSCSPISGHRSVSWYQQTPGQGLQFLFEYFSETQRNKGNFPGRFSGRQFSNSRSEMNVSTLELGDSALYLCASSRGLSTDTQYFGPGTRLTVL.